The entry below describes one T cell receptor beta chain. A much larger clone sits a single nucleotide away, making a read error possible. Unique molecular identifiers were used to barcode this TCRbeta library. One entry per CDR3 protein, called by TCRdb with MiXCR from the PCR reads. The sample shows some 550,000 distinct CDR3 sequences, roughly 18% of them seen only once. This CDR3 has 12 residues. With 5 bases removed from V and 4 bases from J, the gap between germline ends came to 5 bases. Germline V gene data show CDR1 as SGHAT and CDR2 as FQNNGV. The data belong to a study of T-cell reconstitution after alpha-beta-depleted transplantation in children.

This receptor was obtained from a human donor who donated a stem cell graft to a child with acute lymphoblastic leukemia. The genes are TRBV11-2 and TRBJ2-2, with unresolved D. The source material was PBMCs from the stem cell graft donor, sampled from the stem cell graft. The CDR3 region is CASSRITGELFF. The CDR3 DNA reads TGTGCCAGCAGCCGGATCACCGGGGAGCTGTTTTTT.